The 23 T cell receptor beta chains below were found in one sample sequenced in a study of blood T cells in healthy people across ages. Primed by a sample-barcoded 5' primer and a J-beta primer mix, a second PCR proceeded for 7 to 11 cycles. TCRdb fed the 5' RACE reads into MiXCR, producing one record per CDR3 protein. Here the sample spans about 900,000 distinct CDR3 sequences, under 50% being singletons. Material: blood. The receptors stem from a man aged 30 to 39 in good health.

The chain uses TRBV20-1 and TRBJ2-7; no reliable D call. Germline V gives CDR1 DFQATT, CDR2 SNEGSKA (reference sequence). The length of the CDR3 is 15 residues. V lost 0 bases and J lost 0, with 12 bases in between. This chain's CDR3 is CSARDLGTVSYEQYF. The CDR3 DNA reads TGCAGTGCTAGAGATTTGGGCACAGTCTCCTACGAGCAGTACTTC.

The table lists this clonotype with a few counts. The rearrangement joins TRBV11-2 to TRBJ2-3; TRBD1 matches 8 bases. J lost 0 bases, V lost 2 bases, and 1 base had no gene match. This CDR3 is built from 15 residues. The germline V gene has CDR1 SGHAT and CDR2 FQNNGV. CDR3 amino acids: CASSLRDRSTDTQYF. CDR3 nucleotides: TGTGCCAGCAGCTTACGGGACAGGAGCACAGATACGCAGTATTTT. Looking up the rest from reference TRBV11-2 and TRBJ2-3 gives the full variable domain: EAGVAQSPRYKIIEKRQSVAFWCNPISGHATLYWYQQILGQGPKLLIQFQNNGVVDDSQLPKDRFSAERLKGVDSTLKIQPAKLEDSAVYLCASSLRDRSTDTQYFGPGTRLTVL.

Only a few counts were recorded for this clonotype. The chain couples TRBV2 to TRBJ1-6; TRBD1 aligns across 9 bases. With 4 bases clipped from V and 6 bases from J, the junction kept 7 bases outside the gene matches. The CDR3 runs 16 residues. The V gene's germline CDR1 is SNHLY and CDR2 FYNNEI. CDR3 nucleotides: TGTGCCAGCAGTGTCTCCGGGACAGGGCGTAATTCACCCCTCCACTTT. It encodes CASSVSGTGRNSPLHF.

The chain links TRBV6-1 to TRBJ1-5, with a possible D match to TRBD1 (5 bases). The CDR3 extends over 13 amino acids. Germline V gene data show CDR1 as MNHNS and CDR2 as SASEGT. V shed 8 bases and J shed 5 bases, with 13 bases lying between them. CDR3: CASAGGIYQPQHF. The CDR3 nucleotides read TGTGCCAGCGCTGGGGGAATTTATCAGCCCCAGCATTTT.

The chain employs TRBV21-1 and TRBJ2-5. The J call may be incorrect, as the DNA end agrees better with TRBJ2-7. TRBV21-1 is a pseudogene. The CDR3 loop spans 14 amino acids. The CDR3 DNA sequence: TGTGCCAGCAGCAAGGAGTCACGTTCAAACGAGCAGTACTTC. Amino acids: CASSKESRSNEQYF.

The chain employs TRBV28 and TRBJ2-1; 10 nucleotides match TRBD2. The CDR3 has 16 amino acids. The germline CDR1 and CDR2 sequences are MDHEN and SYDVKM. V lost 5 bases to trimming and J lost 4 bases; unmatched junction nucleotides: 8. CDR3 residues: CASSPASGGGYNEQFF. The CDR3 DNA reads TGTGCCAGCAGTCCGGCTAGCGGGGGAGGATACAATGAGCAGTTCTTC.

The V call is TRBV12-3 or TRBV12-4, the J call TRBJ2-5, with 8 bases fitting TRBD1. This CDR3 region has 16 residues. Trimming cost V 3 bases and J 1 base; bases outside gene matches: 7. The CDR3, as DNA: TGTGCCAGCAGTTTTTCCCCTGGACAGGGCCAAGAGACCCAGTACTTC. This translates into CASSFSPGQGQETQYF.

V usage is TRBV12-3 or TRBV12-4 and J usage is TRBJ2-3; D not resolved. V was pared by 6 bases and J by 0 bases, with 16 bases between. The length of the CDR3 is 16 residues. This CDR3 reads CASSPAWRASTDTQYF. The CDR3 nucleotides are TGTGCCAGCAGCCCCGCGTGGAGAGCTAGCACAGATACGCAGTATTTT.

This clonotype was detected only a few times. The CDR3 protein is CASSRKLGPGPDTYGYTF. The CDR3 nucleotides read TGTGCCAGCAGCCGGAAATTGGGCCCGGGCCCTGATACTTATGGCTACACCTTC. The chain employs TRBV9 and TRBJ1-2, with D uncertain. The germline V gene has CDR1 SGDLS and CDR2 YYNGEE. V was trimmed by 4 bases and J by 5 bases, leaving 27 bases between them. There are 18 residues in the CDR3.

The chain couples TRBV5-1 to TRBJ2-3; TRBD2 matches 11 bases. With V trimmed by 4 bases and J by 1 base, 5 bases remained unmatched. This CDR3 has 16 amino acids. In germline, CDR1 is SGHRS, CDR2 YFSETQ. CDR3 amino acids: CASSEKTSGGTDTQYF. The CDR3, as DNA: TGCGCCAGCAGCGAAAAGACTAGCGGGGGCACAGATACGCAGTATTTT.

This rearrangement joins TRBV7-2 to TRBJ2-1; 7 nucleotides match TRBD1. Germline V gives CDR1 SGHTA, CDR2 FQGNSA. The CDR3 length is 13 residues. Losses at the gene ends were 5 bases for V and 8 bases for J; bases not matched to a gene: 6. The CDR3 here is CASSIQGRYEQFF. The CDR3 bases are TGTGCCAGCAGCATACAGGGGAGATATGAGCAGTTCTTC.

The genes are TRBV7-2 and TRBJ1-2; 10 nucleotides agree with TRBD1. The CDR3 spans 18 residues. Germline V gene data show CDR1 as SGHTA and CDR2 as FQGNSA. Trimming removed 2 bases from V and 2 bases from J; junction bases left unmatched: 11. The CDR3 sequence: CASSLRETGGAGNYGYTF. The DNA for the CDR3 is TGTGCCAGCAGCTTACGGGAGACAGGGGGCGCTGGGAACTATGGCTACACCTTC.

The genes are TRBV4-2 and TRBJ2-3; tentatively, D is TRBD1 (5 bases). The CDR3 is 13 residues long. Trimming took off 0 bases at V and 8 bases at J, with 9 bases between the two ends. From germline, CDR1 is LGHNA and CDR2 YNFKEQ. The CDR3 DNA sequence: TGTGCCAGCAGCCAAGAATGGGGCGGTACGCAGTATTTT. It yields the protein CASSQEWGGTQYF.

This clonotype was seen more than once but under ten times. The CDR3 DNA reads TGTGCCAGCAGACCCGGCGGGGGAGAGACCCAGTACTTC. Translated: CASRPGGGETQYF. The V gene is TRBV5-8, the J gene TRBJ2-5, with 7 bases matching TRBD2. The trim removed 5 bases at V and 4 bases at J, leaving 5 bases unmatched. Germline CDR1 is SGHTS and CDR2 is YDEGEE. This CDR3 is built from 13 residues.

In this sample, this clonotype turned up a few times. The chain uses TRBV13 and TRBJ1-2; weak D call: TRBD1 (5 bases). Germline CDR1 and CDR2: PRHDT and FYEKMQ (reference sequence). The CDR3 is made up of 15 amino acids. Deletions cut 1 base from V and 8 bases from J, with 17 bases between. CDR3: CASSLDLGGLLGYTF. CDR3 nucleotide sequence: TGTGCCAGCAGCTTAGATTTGGGGGGTTTGCTCGGCTACACCTTC.

This rearrangement joins TRBV7-4 to TRBJ2-7; 8 bases are shared with TRBD1. This CDR3 is built from 16 residues. The V segment lost 1 base and the J segment 3 bases; nucleotides outside the gene matches: 8. The germline gives CDR1 SGHVT, CDR2 SQSDAQ. Written as DNA, the CDR3 is TGTGCCAGCAGCTTAGATTCGACAGGGGCGGTCTACGAGCAGTACTTC. This codes for CASSLDSTGAVYEQYF. Full variable domain (remainder filled in from reference TRBV7-4 and TRBJ2-7): GAGVSQSPRYKVAKRGRDVALRCDSISGHVTLYWYRQTLGQGSEVLTYSQSDAQRDKSGRPSGRFSAERPERSVSTLKIQRTEQGDSAVYLCASSLDSTGAVYEQYFGPGTRLTVT.

The chain carries TRBV18 and TRBJ2-1, with D tentatively TRBD1 (6 bases). Germline V gene data show CDR1 as KGHSH and CDR2 as LQKENI. Trimming stripped 3 bases from V and 8 bases from J, with 17 bases between. This CDR3 has 15 residues. The CDR3 DNA reads TGTGCCAGCTCACCTTATGCAGGGGCCAGCGATGAGCAGTTCTTC. Translating it yields CASSPYAGASDEQFF.

The V call is TRBV2, the J call TRBJ1-5; D might be TRBD1 (5 bases). Germline CDR1 SNHLY, CDR2 FYNNEI. Deletions cut 8 bases from V and 1 base from J, with 6 bases between. CDR3 length: 12 residues. CDR3 DNA sequence: TGTGCCAGCCAGGGCAGCAATCAGCCCCAGCATTTT. Its protein product is CASQGSNQPQHF.

The sample holds one count of this clonotype. Since a much larger clone is just one base distant, this may be a read error. CDR3 region: CASSRREGEQFF. The CDR3 nucleotides are TGTGCCAGCAGCCGTCGGGAAGGAGAGCAGTTCTTC. The V gene is TRBV12-3 or TRBV12-4, the J gene TRBJ2-1; maybe TRBD2 (5 bases). The CDR3 covers 12 residues. The ends were cut back, 6 bases at V and 10 bases at J, with 13 bases in the middle.

This sequence joins TRBV28 and TRBJ1-2; D not resolved. The CDR3 is 15 residues long. CDR1 is MDHEN, CDR2 SYDVKM, per germline. V dropped 5 bases and J dropped 2 bases, with 15 bases sitting between them. CDR3 sequence reads: CASSRGKGLNYGYTF. CDR3 DNA: TGTGCCAGCAGTCGAGGGAAAGGACTGAACTATGGCTACACCTTC.

The gene calls are TRBV29-1 and TRBJ2-1, with no clear D. V lost 1 base to trimming and J lost 6 bases, with 4 bases between them. The CDR3 loop spans 11 amino acids. CDR1 and CDR2 (germline): SQVTM, ANQGSEA. CDR3 DNA: TGCAGCGTTGAAGGCAGCAATGAGCAGTTCTTC. It specifies CSVEGSNEQFF.

The sample holds one count of this clonotype. V and J are TRBV20-1 and TRBJ1-5, with D possibly matching TRBD1 (5 bases). CDR1 and CDR2 from the germline V gene are DFQATT and SNEGSKA (reference sequence). V shed 3 bases and J shed 5 bases, with 20 bases lying between them. This CDR3 is built from 16 residues. The CDR3 nucleotides are TGCAGTGCTAGTCCCCGCCGGTATTGGGGGGATCAGCCCCAGCATTTT. This gives the protein CSASPRRYWGDQPQHF.

CDR3 sequence (DNA): TGCAGTGCATTGACAGGGGTTAACCCTGAAGCTTTCTTT. It yields the protein CSALTGVNPEAFF. J is TRBJ1-1 and V is TRBV20-1, with TRBD1 matching over 8 bases. With 6 bases clipped from V and 6 bases from J, the junction kept 9 bases outside the gene matches. There are 13 residues in the CDR3. Germline CDR1 and CDR2: DFQATT and SNEGSKA (reference sequence).